This T cell receptor (beta chain) stems from a study of cytomegalovirus exposure and HLA in healthy donors. Study-level background: The platform used for the 110 or so validation repertoires matched that of the 666 first-cohort repertoires, a later analysis reported. The study's findings and limits: Reported results showed that the classifier diagnosed cytomegalovirus status with high specificity and sensitivity. First-cohort TCR clusters were later found to tend to co-occur in the 120 or so validation repertoires.

Remarks on this clone: Its antigen is currently unknown.

The CDR3 covers 14 residues. V lost 2 bases and J lost 10, with 14 bases in between. Germline V gene lookup returns CDR1 SGHVS and CDR2 FQNEAQ. This table comes from immunoSEQ multiplex PCR, and its TCRdb copy is limited to in-frame clones, with some not included. The sample consists of 150,000 to 200,000 clones, more than 75% of them appearing once. The clonotype was recovered from a man aged 18 to 35 in good health and CMV-seropositive. J is TRBJ1-4 and V is TRBV7-8; possibly TRBD1 for D (5 bases). What was sequenced was PBMCs. CDR3 sequence reads: CASSLKRLGGKLFF. DNA for the CDR3: TGTGCCAGCAGCTTAAAGCGGTTGGGGGGAAAACTGTTTTTT.